The 17 T cell receptor beta chains in this list originate from one sample, sequenced in a study of blood T cell repertoires in COVID-19. TCRdb's table, derived via immunoSEQ multiplex PCR, lists solely in-frame clones and lacks some. The sample has 70,000 or so clones; around 74% are singletons. Sequenced input: peripheral blood. These TCRs come from a man aged 60 to 75 with COVID-19, enrolled during active disease.

This clone was recorded many times. The chain couples TRBV25-1 to TRBJ1-1; no clear D gene. This CDR3 is built from 13 residues. V was shortened by 3 bases and J by 6 bases, with 11 bases between the two germline ends. Germline CDR1 reads MGHDK; CDR2 reads SYGVNS. The CDR3 DNA is TGTGCCAGCAGTGATCCCCGACACTCTGAAGCTTTCTTT. Protein: CASSDPRHSEAFF.

The CDR3 loop is CASSLGGQVGETQYF. As DNA, the CDR3 is TGCGCCAGCAGCTTGGGAGGGCAGGTAGGAGAGACCCAGTACTTC. This sequence joins TRBV5-1 and TRBJ2-5, with TRBD2 as a possible D gene (5 bases). This CDR3 has 15 residues. CDR1 is SGHRS, CDR2 YFSETQ, per germline. The V gene lost 0 bases and the J gene lost 4 bases, with 13 bases spanning the gap. The full variable domain, its missing parts supplied by reference TRBV5-1 and TRBJ2-5, is KAGVTQTPRYLIKTRGQQVTLSCSPISGHRSVSWYQQTPGQGLQFLFEYFSETQRNKGNFPGRFSGRQFSNSRSEMNVSTLELGDSALYLCASSLGGQVGETQYFGPGTRLLVL.

The table lists this clone with a count of one. The chain is built from TRBV11-3 and TRBJ2-3, with D unresolved. The CDR3 totals 14 residues. Trimming took 0 bases from V and 3 from J, leaving 7 bases between them. CDR1 SGHNT and CDR2 YENEEA come from the germline V gene. DNA of the CDR3: TGTGCCAGCAGCTTAGATCCCGCGACAGATACGCAGTATTTT. Translation gives CASSLDPATDTQYF.

The chain employs TRBV5-1 and TRBJ1-2; D ambiguous. CDR1 SGHRS and CDR2 YFSETQ come from the germline V gene. V lost 0 bases to trimming and J lost 5 bases, with 11 bases between them. CDR3 length equals 14 residues. CDR3 amino acids: CASSLDTPEYGYTF. The CDR3 nucleotides read TGCGCCAGCAGCTTGGATACGCCAGAATATGGCTACACCTTC.

This chain joins TRBV28 and TRBJ1-1; 7 nucleotides line up with TRBD1. The CDR3 runs 16 residues. V dropped 5 bases and J dropped 7; count of bases not matched to a gene: 16. Germline assignment: CDR1 MDHEN and CDR2 SYDVKM. The chain's CDR3 is CASSLTYFGTENEAFF. CDR3 nucleotides: TGTGCCAGCAGTCTGACTTACTTCGGGACAGAGAATGAAGCTTTCTTT.

V gene TRBV2 combines with J gene TRBJ2-7; 8 nucleotides agree with TRBD2. CDR1 and CDR2 (germline): SNHLY, FYNNEI. The length of the CDR3 is 14 residues. The junction had 7 bases not matched to a gene; V was cut back by 7 bases and J by 2 bases. The CDR3 here is CASNQAGVTYEQYF. Written as DNA, the CDR3 is TGTGCCAGCAACCAAGCGGGGGTCACCTACGAGCAGTACTTC.

This clone was detected only a few times. The chain couples TRBV4-1 to TRBJ2-7; possibly TRBD2 for D (6 bases). V lost 0 bases and J lost 6, with 12 bases in between. This CDR3 is 14 amino acids long. Germline CDR1 reads MGHRA; CDR2 reads YSYEKL. The CDR3 DNA is TGCGCCAGCAGCCAAGAGGAGGGATCAGGCGAGCAGTACTTC. It specifies CASSQEEGSGEQYF.

The J gene is TRBJ2-3, the V gene TRBV5-1; TRBD2 aligns across 9 bases. Germline V lookup: CDR1 SGHRS, CDR2 YFSETQ. V trimming: 0 bases; J trimming: 0 bases; junction bases outside the gene matches: 5. CDR3 length equals 17 residues. The CDR3 protein is CASSLGRLAGSTDTQYF. The CDR3 DNA sequence: TGCGCCAGCAGCTTGGGGCGGCTAGCGGGGAGCACAGATACGCAGTATTTT.

This clone was recorded once. V usage is TRBV4-1 and J usage is TRBJ1-1, with D unresolved. V lost 4 bases and J 3 bases, leaving 15 bases between the germline ends. The germline CDR1 and CDR2 sequences are MGHRA and YSYEKL. The CDR3 sequence is 15 residues long. The CDR3 region is CASSRPTARDTEAFF. The CDR3 DNA reads as TGCGCCAGCAGCCGCCCGACGGCGAGGGACACTGAAGCTTTCTTT.

This chain joins TRBV12-5 and TRBJ1-4; D unresolved. The CDR3 totals 13 residues. Germline V lookup: CDR1 LGHNT, CDR2 FRNRAP. Trimming took off 5 bases at V and 5 bases at J, with 9 bases between the two ends. CDR3 DNA sequence: TGTGCTAGTGGTCTTGGAGGGAATGAAAAACTGTTTTTT. It encodes CASGLGGNEKLFF.

The chain couples TRBV5-4 to TRBJ2-7; weak D call: TRBD1 (6 bases). CDR1 is SGHNT, CDR2 YYREEE, per germline (reference sequence). The CDR3 loop spans 15 amino acids. Trimming stripped 3 bases from V and 5 bases from J, with 18 bases between. CDR3 in DNA: TGTGCCAGCAGCTCCTACCTGTACAGGGAAAACGAGCAGTACTTC. Protein: CASSSYLYRENEQYF.

This clone appeared once. A much bigger clone sits one base away, suggesting this may be a read error. V and J are TRBV9 and TRBJ2-3; D remains unclear. CDR3 length: 11 amino acids. Trimming removed 4 bases at V and 5 bases at J, with 5 bases between. CDR1 is SGDLS, CDR2 YYNGEE, per germline. CDR3 coding DNA: TGTGCCAGCAGCCCCCTAGATACGCAGTATTTT. This translates into CASSPLDTQYF.

This clone came up a few times. The chain links TRBV7-2 to TRBJ2-5; a possible D gene is TRBD2 (6 bases). This CDR3 comprises 15 residues. Trimming took 5 bases from V and 5 from J, leaving 18 bases between them. Germline loops: CDR1 SGHTA, CDR2 FQGNSA. CDR3 sequence (DNA): TGTGCCAGCAGCCCAGGAGGGGCTGGTTGGGAGACCCAGTACTTC. This sequence encodes CASSPGGAGWETQYF.

The chain carries TRBV5-1 and TRBJ1-3, with unresolved D. Germline-derived CDR1 and CDR2 are SGHRS and YFSETQ. This CDR3 is 16 amino acids long. V lost 2 bases to trimming and J lost 0 bases, with 12 bases between them. The CDR3 bases are TGCGCCAGCAGCTTCTCCCCTTTTAACTCTGGAAACACCATATATTTT. Protein: CASSFSPFNSGNTIYF.

This clone occurred a few times. The chain combines TRBV4-1 with TRBJ2-7, with TRBD2 matching 13 bases. CDR1 and CDR2 (germline): MGHRA, YSYEKL. The CDR3 consists of 15 residues. The V gene end was trimmed by 8 bases and the J gene end by 5 bases; junction bases not matched to a gene: 9. The CDR3: CASRSFGLAGDEQYF. Here the CDR3 DNA reads TGCGCCAGCCGCTCCTTTGGACTAGCGGGAGACGAGCAGTACTTC.

The V gene is TRBV28, the J gene TRBJ1-5, with D unresolved. V was trimmed by 7 bases and J by 0 bases, leaving 10 bases between them. The CDR3 is made up of 14 amino acids. Germline CDR1 MDHEN, CDR2 SYDVKM. In DNA form, the CDR3 reads TGTGCCAGCAACAGCTTCCTTAGCAATCAGCCCCAGCATTTT. Residues: CASNSFLSNQPQHF.

J is TRBJ2-3 and V is TRBV10-3; possible D gene TRBD1, 6 bases. Germline CDR1 is ENHRY and CDR2 is SYGVKD. The CDR3 has 14 residues. The ends were cut back, 7 bases at V and 4 bases at J, with 15 bases in the middle. Here the CDR3 DNA reads TGTGCCATCAAAGGACAGTCCAGGGCAGATACGCAGTATTTT. Translation gives CAIKGQSRADTQYF.